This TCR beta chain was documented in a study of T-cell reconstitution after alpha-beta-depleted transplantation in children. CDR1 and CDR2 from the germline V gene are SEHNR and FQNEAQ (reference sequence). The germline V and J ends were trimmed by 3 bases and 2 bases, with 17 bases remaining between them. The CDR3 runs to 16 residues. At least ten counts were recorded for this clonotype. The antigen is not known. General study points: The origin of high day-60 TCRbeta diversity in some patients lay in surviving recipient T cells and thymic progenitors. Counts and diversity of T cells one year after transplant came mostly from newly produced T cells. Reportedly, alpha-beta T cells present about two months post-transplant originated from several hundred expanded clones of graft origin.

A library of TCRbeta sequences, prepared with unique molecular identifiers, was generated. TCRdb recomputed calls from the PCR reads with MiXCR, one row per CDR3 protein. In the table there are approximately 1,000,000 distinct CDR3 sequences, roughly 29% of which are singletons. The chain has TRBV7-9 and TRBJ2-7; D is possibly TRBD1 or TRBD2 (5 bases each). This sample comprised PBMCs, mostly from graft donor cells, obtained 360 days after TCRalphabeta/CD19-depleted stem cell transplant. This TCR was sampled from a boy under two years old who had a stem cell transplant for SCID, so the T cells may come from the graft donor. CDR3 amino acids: CASSFRLGTGAYEQYF. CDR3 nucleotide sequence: TGTGCCAGCAGCTTCCGTCTCGGGACCGGTGCCTACGAGCAGTACTTC.